The source of this TCR beta chain is a study of blood T cells in healthy people across ages. Study-level points and caveats: TCR beta diversity correlated strongly with naive T cell percentage.

It was with a sample-barcoded 5' primer and a J-beta primer mix that a second PCR of about 6 to 12 cycles was run. Researchers report that each sample yielded at least 2.5 million CDR3-containing paired-end reads. TCRdb fed the 5' RACE reads into MiXCR, producing one record per CDR3 protein. The sample lists 1.5 million to 1.8 million distinct CDR3 sequences, roughly 43% occurring once. This clonotype was seen only a few times. Its antigen is currently unknown. CDR3 length: 12 amino acids. The V gene end was trimmed by 6 bases and the J gene end by 9 bases; junction bases not matched to a gene: 5. The TCR sequence derives from a woman aged 18-29 years in good health. The chain uses TRBV12-3 or TRBV12-4 and TRBJ2-7; 10 bases align to TRBD1. Sequencing was carried out using blood. The CDR3 is CASRRDRGVQYF. CDR3 in DNA: TGTGCCAGCAGGCGGGACAGGGGCGTGCAGTACTTC.